This TCR beta chain derives from a study of control samples from healthy donors and cancer patients. TCRdb's copy holds only in-frame clones and misses some; the assay was immunoSEQ multiplex PCR. The data contain 400,000 to 500,000 clones, 90% of them seen just once; the ten biggest clones take up about 6.3%. Looked up from germline, CDR1 is MDHEN and CDR2 is SYDVKM. V lost 2 bases, J lost 0 bases, and 10 bases lay in between. There are 15 residues in the CDR3. Input material: PBMCs. This clonotype originated in a man aged 35 to 55 with head and neck cancer. J is TRBJ1-1 and V is TRBV28; a weak D match, TRBD1 (5 bases). CDR3 DNA: TGTGCCAGCAGTTTACCGGGACGGTTGAACACTGAAGCTTTCTTT. Translating gives CASSLPGRLNTEAFF.